This TCR beta chain was recorded in a study of blood T cells in healthy people across ages. Study-level findings and limits: The study found more naive CD4+ cells and higher diversity in long-lived than aged donors.

Concerning this clonotype: Its antigen is currently unknown.

The germline V gene encodes CDR1 SQVTM and CDR2 ANQGSEA. The ends lost 6 bases at V and 7 bases at J; junction bases unmatched: 5. The CDR3 spans 14 residues. The use of a sample-barcoded 5' primer and a J-beta primer mix characterized a second PCR of roughly 6 to 12 cycles. Using its own MiXCR run on the 5' RACE reads, TCRdb lists one record per CDR3 protein. The data hold hundreds of thousands of distinct CDR3 sequences, with over 45% observed a single time. Sequencing was done on a sample of blood. The genes are TRBV29-1 and TRBJ1-6; 11 bases fit TRBD1. The sequence derives from a woman aged 55-70 years in good health. The CDR3 here is CSVTGTGGNSPLHF. The CDR3 DNA follows: TGCAGCGTGACCGGGACAGGGGGAAATTCACCCCTCCACTTT.